The present T cell receptor (beta chain) was sequenced within a study of cytotoxic CD8 clonotypes in ibrutinib-treated CLL. Across the whole study: Patient counts were 11 relapsed/refractory, 15 treatment-naive and around 18 IGHV unmutated.

Assay used: immunoSEQ multiplex PCR; TCRdb lists only in-frame clones, some missing. The sample lists 50,000 to 65,000 clones; around three fifths were seen once. Study results and caveats: Clonality increased at ibrutinib response and stayed stable in sustained remission. At progression, however, it fell back toward baseline.

CDR1 is SGHAT and CDR2 is FQNNGV in the germline V gene. The V gene lost 5 bases and the J gene lost 2 bases, with 11 bases spanning the gap. The CDR3 is 14 amino acids. As regards this clone: Its specificity is unknown.

The sequencing here drew on PBMCs, taken after 12 months of ibrutinib treatment. The TCR comes from a human donor with chronic lymphocytic leukemia. The genes are TRBV11-2 and TRBJ2-3, with unresolved D. The CDR3 protein is CASSPLRSTDTQYF. DNA of the CDR3: TGTGCCAGCAGCCCTTTAAGATCCACAGATACGCAGTATTTT. The whole variable domain, filled in from reference TRBV11-2 and TRBJ2-3, reads EAGVAQSPRYKIIEKRQSVAFWCNPISGHATLYWYQQILGQGPKLLIQFQNNGVVDDSQLPKDRFSAERLKGVDSTLKIQPAKLEDSAVYLCASSPLRSTDTQYFGPGTRLTVL.